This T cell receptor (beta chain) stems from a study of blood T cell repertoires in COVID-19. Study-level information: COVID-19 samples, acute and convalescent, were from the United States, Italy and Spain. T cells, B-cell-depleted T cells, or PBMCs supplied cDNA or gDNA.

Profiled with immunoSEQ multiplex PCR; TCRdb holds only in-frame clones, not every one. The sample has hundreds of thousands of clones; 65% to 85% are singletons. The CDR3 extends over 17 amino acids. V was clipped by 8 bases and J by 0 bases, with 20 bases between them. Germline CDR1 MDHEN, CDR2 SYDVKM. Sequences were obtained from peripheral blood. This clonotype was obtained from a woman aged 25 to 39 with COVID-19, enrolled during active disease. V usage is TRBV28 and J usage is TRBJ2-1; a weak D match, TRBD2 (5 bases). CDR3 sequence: CASLQAAGRNSYNEQFF. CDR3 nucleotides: TGTGCCAGCTTACAAGCGGCGGGCCGTAACTCCTACAATGAGCAGTTCTTC.